A single sample gave rise to the 22 T cell receptor beta chains below, sequenced in a study of blood T cell repertoires in COVID-19. This table comes from immunoSEQ multiplex PCR, and its TCRdb copy is limited to in-frame clones, with some not included. The sample consists of hundreds of thousands of clones, 88% of them appearing once. What was sequenced was peripheral blood. The receptors stem from a woman aged 30 to 39 with acute or convalescent COVID-19.

The V call is TRBV24-1, the J call TRBJ2-2; 9 bases map to TRBD2. CDR1 and CDR2 from the germline V gene are KGHDR and SFDVKD. After removal of 9 bases from V and 1 base from J, the junction contained 11 bases not matched to a gene. CDR3 length equals 17 residues. CDR3 protein: CATSSALAGVNTGELFF. The CDR3 nucleotides read TGTGCCACCTCCTCGGCGTTAGCGGGAGTGAACACCGGGGAGCTGTTTTTT.

This clone was seen at least ten times. CDR3 nucleotides: TGTGCCAGCAGTGTGAGTCAGGGAGGATATGGCTACACCTTC. Translating it yields CASSVSQGGYGYTF. This rearrangement joins TRBV2 to TRBJ1-2, with D possibly being TRBD1 (5 bases). Trimming left V 4 bases short and J 5 bases short, with 14 bases between. CDR1 and CDR2 from the germline V gene are SNHLY and FYNNEI. The CDR3 length is 14 residues.

V and J are TRBV7-2 and TRBJ2-1, with 13 nucleotides matching TRBD2. The germline V gene encodes CDR1 SGHTA and CDR2 FQGNSA. The V and J ends lost 5 bases and 9 bases, in that order; junction bases with no gene match: 7. This CDR3 is built from 15 residues. As DNA, the CDR3 is TGTGCCAGCAGCCCGGGACTAGCGGGAATCTCTGAGCAGTTCTTC. It specifies CASSPGLAGISEQFF.

V usage is TRBV12-3 or TRBV12-4 and J usage is TRBJ2-7; D is uncertain. The V and J ends lost 5 bases and 3 bases respectively, with 8 bases between them. The CDR3 has 12 amino acids. The CDR3 region has the DNA TGTGCCAGCAGTCCAACAGTCTACGAGCAGTACTTC. Its protein is CASSPTVYEQYF.

This chain connects TRBV24-1 to TRBJ2-2; 12 bases align to TRBD2. The CDR3 loop spans 17 amino acids. With 3 bases clipped from V and 4 bases from J, the junction kept 5 bases outside the gene matches. CDR1 and CDR2 from the germline V gene are KGHDR and SFDVKD. The CDR3 DNA reads TGTGCCACCAGTGATCCGAGGACTAGCGGGATCACCGGGGAGCTGTTTTTT. Translating it yields CATSDPRTSGITGELFF.

The chain has TRBV20-1 and TRBJ2-1; D is ambiguous. V lost 3 bases and J lost 0, with 15 bases in between. The germline gives CDR1 DFQATT, CDR2 SNEGSKA (reference sequence). The CDR3 contains 16 residues. This CDR3 reads CSASESRKSSYNEQFF. The CDR3 DNA reads as TGCAGTGCTAGTGAATCTAGGAAAAGCTCCTACAATGAGCAGTTCTTC.

In this sample, this clone turned up once. The J gene is TRBJ2-7, the V gene TRBV15; 7 nucleotides align to TRBD1. CDR3 length: 14 residues. V dropped 2 bases and J dropped 3; count of bases not matched to a gene: 4. CDR1 LNHNV and CDR2 YYDKDF come from the germline V gene (reference sequence). CDR3 bases: TGTGCCACCAGCAGACGACAGGGCAGCTACGAGCAGTACTTC. Protein: CATSRRQGSYEQYF.

J is TRBJ2-6 and V is TRBV6-2 or TRBV6-3; 8 bases are a match to TRBD1. After removal of 5 bases from V and 0 bases from J, the junction contained 6 bases not matched to a gene. The CDR3 sequence is 17 residues long. In germline, CDR1 is MNHEY, CDR2 SVGEGT. CDR3 sequence: CASSRRQGISGANVLTF. The CDR3 region has the DNA TGTGCCAGCAGTAGGAGACAGGGGATCTCTGGGGCCAACGTCCTGACTTTC.

This sequence joins TRBV15 and TRBJ2-3; no clear D gene. Germline V gene sequence: CDR1 LNHNV, CDR2 YYDKDF (reference sequence). The CDR3 spans 14 residues. The V gene lost 1 base and the J gene lost 0 bases, with 5 bases spanning the gap. The CDR3 spells CATSRASSTDTQYF. As DNA, the CDR3 is TGTGCCACCAGCAGAGCGTCTAGCACAGATACGCAGTATTTT.

The chain combines TRBV2 with TRBJ2-1; D might be TRBD2 (5 bases). The germline CDR1 and CDR2 sequences are SNHLY and FYNNEI. V was clipped by 6 bases and J by 8 bases, with 17 bases between them. The CDR3 contains 14 residues. The DNA of the CDR3 is TGTGCCAGCAGAAAGGACTCGCCAACAGATGAGCAGTTCTTC. Protein product: CASRKDSPTDEQFF.

Notes on this clone: A read error may produce the germline difference seen at one junction end. This sequence joins TRBV19 and TRBJ2-7; 15 bases match TRBD2. The CDR3 is 21 amino acids. Germline CDR1 reads LNHDA; CDR2 reads SQIVND (reference sequence). The CDR3 sequence is CASSTPGLAGGTLGVSHEQYF. CDR3 sequence (DNA): TGTGCCAGTAGTACCCCGGGACTAGCGGGAGGAACTCTGGGAGTCTCCCACGAGCAGTACTTC.

This chain connects TRBV6-5 to TRBJ1-2; a weak D match, TRBD1 (6 bases). The germline gives CDR1 MNHEY, CDR2 SVGAGI. V lost 7 bases, J lost 0 bases, and 15 bases lay in between. The CDR3 contains 15 residues. The CDR3, as DNA: TGTGCCAGCAAACAGGCAGGGGTTACTAACTATGGCTACACCTTC. Protein product: CASKQAGVTNYGYTF.

The chain is built from TRBV14 and TRBJ2-7, with no clear D. Germline V gene data show CDR1 as SGHDN and CDR2 as FVKESK. The CDR3 runs to 15 residues. V gave up 1 base and J gave up 1 base, with 11 bases separating them. This chain's CDR3 is CASSQGPGWSYEQYF. The CDR3 DNA follows: TGTGCCAGCAGCCAAGGTCCGGGTTGGTCCTACGAGCAGTACTTC.

This chain links TRBV7-9 with TRBJ2-1; TRBD2 matches 7 bases. The CDR3 totals 16 residues. Germline V lookup: CDR1 SEHNR, CDR2 FQNEAQ (reference sequence). With 5 bases clipped from V and 8 bases from J, the junction kept 15 bases outside the gene matches. The CDR3 region is CASSTLGGRGRDEQFF. For the CDR3, the DNA is TGTGCCAGCAGCACCTTAGGCGGTCGGGGGAGGGATGAGCAGTTCTTC.

The chain couples TRBV5-1 to TRBJ2-7, with TRBD2 identical over 9 bases. V lost 0 bases to trimming and J lost 1 base; unmatched junction nucleotides: 5. The length of the CDR3 is 16 residues. CDR1 and CDR2 from the germline V gene are SGHRS and YFSETQ. CDR3 in DNA: TGCGCCAGCAGCTTGGTAGGGACTAGCCCATCCTACGAGCAGTACTTC. It specifies CASSLVGTSPSYEQYF.

The chain carries TRBV11-3 and TRBJ2-5; possibly TRBD1 for D (6 bases). This CDR3 region has 15 residues. Germline CDR1 SGHNT, CDR2 YENEEA. Trimming shortened V by 5 bases and J by 2 bases, and 15 bases separated the two germline ends. The CDR3 is CASSPRPGQQETQYF. CDR3 nucleotides: TGTGCCAGCAGCCCACGACCGGGACAACAAGAGACCCAGTACTTC.

This sequence joins TRBV6-2 or TRBV6-3 and TRBJ2-7; tentatively, D is TRBD2 (6 bases). The V and J ends lost 6 bases and 2 bases respectively, with 14 bases between them. Looked up from germline, CDR1 is MNHEY and CDR2 is SVGEGT. The CDR3 extends over 14 amino acids. CDR3 sequence: CASSHGGEAYEQYF. In nucleotides, the CDR3 is TGTGCCAGCAGCCACGGGGGAGAAGCCTACGAGCAGTACTTC.

This chain links TRBV10-3 with TRBJ2-7, with TRBD1 identical over 7 bases. Germline V gene sequence: CDR1 ENHRY, CDR2 SYGVKD. V gave up 4 bases and J gave up 2 bases; unmatched junction bases: 8. This CDR3 has 15 amino acids. CDR3: CAISGMTGRAYEQYF. The CDR3 coding sequence is TGTGCCATCAGTGGAATGACAGGGCGGGCCTACGAGCAGTACTTC.

The V call is TRBV6-5, the J call TRBJ1-3, with TRBD1 matching 8 bases. The CDR3 has 14 residues. V was clipped by 7 bases and J by 4 bases; unmatched bases: 6. Germline V lookup: CDR1 MNHEY, CDR2 SVGAGI. The CDR3 spells CASKTTGGGNTIYF. The CDR3 region has the DNA TGTGCCAGCAAGACCACAGGGGGAGGAAACACCATATATTTT.

The rearrangement uses TRBV21-1 and TRBJ2-5; the table assigns TRBD2, which was not confirmed against the DNA. TRBV21-1 is deemed a pseudogene. The CDR3 has 16 residues. The CDR3 sequence is CASSAPYFRGSETQYF. CDR3 coding DNA: TGTGCCAGCAGCGCCCCGTACTTTCGGGGGTCAGAGACCCAGTACTTC.

The chain combines TRBV4-3 with TRBJ2-1; D possibly corresponds to TRBD1 (6 bases). Germline V gives CDR1 LGHNA, CDR2 YSLEER. The ends were cut back, 0 bases at V and 10 bases at J, with 10 bases in the middle. This CDR3 has 13 residues. CDR3 amino acids: CASSQEFGTEQFF. CDR3 DNA sequence: TGCGCCAGCAGCCAAGAATTTGGGACAGAGCAGTTCTTC.

On this clone itself: The junction departs from germline at one end; a sequencing error may be responsible. This chain uses TRBV19 with TRBJ2-1; D possibly corresponds to TRBD2 (6 bases). The CDR3 runs 13 residues. Germline V CDR1 and CDR2: LNHDA, SQIVND (reference sequence). The CDR3 coding sequence is TGTGCCAGTACCTGGGACTCCGACAATGAGCAGTTCTTC. Amino acids: CASTWDSDNEQFF.